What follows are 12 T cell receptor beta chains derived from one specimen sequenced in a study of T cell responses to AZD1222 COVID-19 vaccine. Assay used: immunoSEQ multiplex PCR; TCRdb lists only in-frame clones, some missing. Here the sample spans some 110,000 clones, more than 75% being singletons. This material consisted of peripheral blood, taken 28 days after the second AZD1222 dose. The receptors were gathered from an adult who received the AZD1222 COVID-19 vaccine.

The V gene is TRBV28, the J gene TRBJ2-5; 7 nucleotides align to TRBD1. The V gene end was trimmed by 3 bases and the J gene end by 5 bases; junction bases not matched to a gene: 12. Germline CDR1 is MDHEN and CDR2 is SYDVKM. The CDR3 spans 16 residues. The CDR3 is CASSFAQGQSEETQYF. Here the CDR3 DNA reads TGTGCCAGCAGTTTCGCTCAGGGACAGAGCGAGGAGACCCAGTACTTC.

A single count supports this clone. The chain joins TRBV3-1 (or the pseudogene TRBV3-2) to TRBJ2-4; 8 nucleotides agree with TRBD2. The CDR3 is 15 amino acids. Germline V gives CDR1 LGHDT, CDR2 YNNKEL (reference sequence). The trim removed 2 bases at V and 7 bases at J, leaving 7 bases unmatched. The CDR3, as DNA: TGTGCCAGCAGCCAACACGGGGGGGGCAGGAACATTCAGTACTTC. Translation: CASSQHGGGRNIQYF.

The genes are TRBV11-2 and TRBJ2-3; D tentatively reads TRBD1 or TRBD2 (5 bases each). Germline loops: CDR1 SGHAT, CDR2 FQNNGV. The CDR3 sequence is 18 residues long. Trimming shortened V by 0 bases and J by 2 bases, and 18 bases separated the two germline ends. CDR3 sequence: CASSLDSYGTVLTDTQYF. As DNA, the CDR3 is TGTGCCAGCAGCTTAGATTCGTACGGGACCGTCCTCACAGATACGCAGTATTTT.

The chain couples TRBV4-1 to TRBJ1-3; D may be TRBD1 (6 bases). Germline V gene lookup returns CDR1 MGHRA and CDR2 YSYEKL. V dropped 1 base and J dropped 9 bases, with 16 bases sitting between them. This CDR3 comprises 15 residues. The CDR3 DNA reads TGCGCCAGCAGCCAAGTCGAAAGGGGCAGGGGCACCATATATTTT. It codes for CASSQVERGRGTIYF.

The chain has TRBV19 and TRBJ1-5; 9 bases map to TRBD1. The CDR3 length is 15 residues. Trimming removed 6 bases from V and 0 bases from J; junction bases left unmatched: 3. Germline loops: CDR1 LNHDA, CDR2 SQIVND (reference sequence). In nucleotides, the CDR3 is TGTGCCAGTAGCGGACAGGGGATTAGCAATCAGCCCCAGCATTTT. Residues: CASSGQGISNQPQHF.

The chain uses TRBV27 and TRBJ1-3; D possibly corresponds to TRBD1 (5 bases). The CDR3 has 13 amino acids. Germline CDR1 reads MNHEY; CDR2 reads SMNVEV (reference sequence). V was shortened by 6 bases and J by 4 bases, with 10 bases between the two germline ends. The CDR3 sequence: CASSSGIGNTIYF. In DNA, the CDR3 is TGTGCCAGCAGCTCAGGGATCGGAAACACCATATATTTT.

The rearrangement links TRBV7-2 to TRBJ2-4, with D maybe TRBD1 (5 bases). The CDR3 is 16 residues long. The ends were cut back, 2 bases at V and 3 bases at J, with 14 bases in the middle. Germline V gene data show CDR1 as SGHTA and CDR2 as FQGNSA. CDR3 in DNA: TGTGCCAGCAGCTTAAGGGCAGGACACGGCAAAAACATTCAGTACTTC. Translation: CASSLRAGHGKNIQYF.

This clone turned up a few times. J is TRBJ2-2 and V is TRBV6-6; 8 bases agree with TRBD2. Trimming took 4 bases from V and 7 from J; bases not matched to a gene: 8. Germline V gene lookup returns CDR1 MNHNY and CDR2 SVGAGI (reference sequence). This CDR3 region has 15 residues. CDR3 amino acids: CASSSGTRPGGELFF. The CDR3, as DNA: TGTGCCAGCAGTTCCGGGACTAGACCGGGCGGGGAGCTGTTTTTT.

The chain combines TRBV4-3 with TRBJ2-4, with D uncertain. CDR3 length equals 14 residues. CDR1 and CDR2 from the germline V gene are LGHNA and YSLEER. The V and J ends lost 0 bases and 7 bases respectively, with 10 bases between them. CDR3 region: CASSQEDPGNIQYF. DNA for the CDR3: TGCGCCAGCAGCCAAGAGGACCCCGGGAACATTCAGTACTTC.

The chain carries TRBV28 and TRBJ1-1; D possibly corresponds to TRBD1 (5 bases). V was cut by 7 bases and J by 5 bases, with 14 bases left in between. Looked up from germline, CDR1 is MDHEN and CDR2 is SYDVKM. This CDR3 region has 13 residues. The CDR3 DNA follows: TGTGCCAGCACTGGGGCAGGGAGGACTGAAGCTTTCTTT. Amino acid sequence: CASTGAGRTEAFF.

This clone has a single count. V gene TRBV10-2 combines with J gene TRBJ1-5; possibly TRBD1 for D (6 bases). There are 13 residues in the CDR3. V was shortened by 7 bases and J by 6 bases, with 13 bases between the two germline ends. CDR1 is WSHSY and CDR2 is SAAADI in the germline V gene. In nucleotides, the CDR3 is TGCGCCAGCATGGGGGGCGCGGGTCAGCCCCAGCATTTT. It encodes CASMGGAGQPQHF.

The CDR3 bases are TGCGCCAGCAGCTTTCCCCCCCCCAGCTATGGCTACACCTTC. Its protein product is CASSFPPPSYGYTF. The chain couples TRBV5-1 to TRBJ1-2; D gene uncertain. The CDR3 is made up of 14 amino acids. Trimming took 2 bases from V and 4 from J, leaving 12 bases between them. Germline lookup yields CDR1 SGHRS and CDR2 YFSETQ.